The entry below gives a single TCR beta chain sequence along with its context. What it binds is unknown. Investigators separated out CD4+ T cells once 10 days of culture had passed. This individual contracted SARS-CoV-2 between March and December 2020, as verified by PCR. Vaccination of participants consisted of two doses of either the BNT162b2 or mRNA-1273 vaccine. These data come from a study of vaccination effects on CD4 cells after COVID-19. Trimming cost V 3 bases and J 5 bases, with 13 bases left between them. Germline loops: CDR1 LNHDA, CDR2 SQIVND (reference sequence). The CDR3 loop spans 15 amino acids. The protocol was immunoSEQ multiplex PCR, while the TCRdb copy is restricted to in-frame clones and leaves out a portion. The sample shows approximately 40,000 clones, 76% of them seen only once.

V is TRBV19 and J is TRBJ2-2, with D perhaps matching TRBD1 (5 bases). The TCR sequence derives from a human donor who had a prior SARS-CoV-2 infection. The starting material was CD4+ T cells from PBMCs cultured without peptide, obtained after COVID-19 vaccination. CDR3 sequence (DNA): TGTGCCAGTAGTATGGGCAAGGGGAAAACCGGGGAGCTGTTTTTT. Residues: CASSMGKGKTGELFF.